This entry lists 19 T cell receptor beta chains sequenced from one sample in a study of CD8 T cells in Susac syndrome. Random hexamers served to reverse transcribe roughly 0.5 to 1 ug RNA. TCRdb itself ran the immunoSEQ multiplex PCR reads through MiXCR, one entry per CDR3 protein. The sample holds approximately 210,000 distinct CDR3 sequences, around 93% seen once. Sequenced sample: CD4+ T cells from PBMCs. These receptors all stem from a human donor with Susac syndrome.

The gene calls are TRBV11-2 and TRBJ2-7, with D unresolved. Trimming took 0 bases from V and 7 from J, leaving 10 bases between them. The CDR3 has 13 amino acids. Germline-derived CDR1 and CDR2 are SGHAT and FQNNGV. The DNA for the CDR3 is TGTGCCAGCAGCTTAGACTGGAACACAGAGCAGTACTTC. Its protein product is CASSLDWNTEQYF.

The V gene is TRBV27, the J gene TRBJ2-7; unclear D gene. Trimming took 3 bases from V and 4 from J, leaving 13 bases between them. From germline, CDR1 is MNHEY and CDR2 SMNVEV (reference sequence). CDR3 length equals 14 residues. CDR3 sequence (DNA): TGTGCCAGCAGTTTTGAGCCGAGCCATTACGAGCAGTACTTC. Its protein is CASSFEPSHYEQYF.

The chain employs TRBV20-1 and TRBJ1-5; 9 nucleotides match TRBD1. CDR3 length: 13 residues. Germline trimming cut 4 bases from V and 7 bases from J; bases unmatched to any gene: 5. The germline gives CDR1 DFQATT, CDR2 SNEGSKA (reference sequence). The CDR3 loop is CSATRTGEQPQHF. The CDR3 region has the DNA TGCAGTGCTACCAGGACAGGGGAGCAGCCCCAGCATTTT.

The chain joins TRBV19 to TRBJ1-5, with 7 bases aligning to TRBD1. Germline CDR1 reads LNHDA; CDR2 reads SQIVND (reference sequence). With 7 bases clipped from V and 7 bases from J, the junction kept 13 bases outside the gene matches. CDR3 length equals 15 residues. The CDR3 sequence: CASNPGQDRVQPQHF. The CDR3, as DNA: TGTGCCAGTAACCCAGGACAGGATAGAGTCCAGCCCCAGCATTTT. The full variable domain, its missing parts supplied by reference TRBV19 and TRBJ1-5, is DGGITQSPKYLFRKEGQNVTLSCEQNLNHDAMYWYRQDPGQGLRLIYYSQIVNDFQKGDIAEGYSVSREKKESFPLTVTSAQKNPTAFYLCASNPGQDRVQPQHFGDGTRLSIL.

The chain has TRBV4-3 and TRBJ2-1, with D perhaps matching TRBD2 (5 bases). Trimming left V 2 bases short and J 8 bases short, with 10 bases between. The CDR3 length is 13 residues. CDR1 is LGHNA, CDR2 YSLEER, per germline. The CDR3 coding sequence is TGCGCCAGCAGCCAATCCCGGCGGGATGAGCAGTTCTTC. This gives the protein CASSQSRRDEQFF.

The count of this clonotype is one. V usage is TRBV3-1 and J usage is TRBJ1-6; 7 bases agree with TRBD1. V shed 5 bases and J 7 bases; nucleotides not matched to a gene: 8. The CDR3 totals 15 residues. The V gene's germline CDR1 is LGHDT and CDR2 YNNKEL (reference sequence). The CDR3 region is CASSDGGQRNSPLHF. CDR3 DNA sequence: TGTGCCAGCAGCGATGGGGGACAGAGGAATTCACCCCTCCACTTT.

Worth noting for this clonotype: The germline gene is not matched at one end of the junction; a read error may be the cause. The chain couples TRBV6-2 or TRBV6-3 to TRBJ1-1, with a tentative D call TRBD1 (6 bases). This CDR3 is built from 15 residues. Germline CDR1 MNHEY, CDR2 SVGEGT. The CDR3 sequence: CASSYHPTGNPEAFF. CDR3 in DNA: TGTGCCAGCAGTTACCACCCAACAGGGAACCCTGAAGCTTTCTTT.

The rearrangement uses TRBV6-5 and TRBJ2-1, with 9 bases matching TRBD1. Germline V lookup: CDR1 MNHEY, CDR2 SVGAGI. After removal of 0 bases from V and 6 bases from J, the junction contained 6 bases not matched to a gene. This CDR3 region has 16 residues. The CDR3 region has the DNA TGTGCCAGCAGTTACTCGATGGGACAGGGTGTCAATGAGCAGTTCTTC. This gives the protein CASSYSMGQGVNEQFF.

This clonotype was seen a handful of times. V is TRBV20-1 and J is TRBJ2-5; D might be TRBD1 (6 bases). The germline gives CDR1 DFQATT, CDR2 SNEGSKA (reference sequence). The CDR3 spans 14 residues. The germline V and J ends were trimmed by 6 bases and 0 bases, with 14 bases remaining between them. The CDR3 is CSATGHGNQETQYF. The CDR3 coding sequence is TGCAGTGCCACGGGACATGGGAACCAAGAGACCCAGTACTTC.

This sequence joins TRBV6-5 and TRBJ1-3, with D unresolved. CDR1 is MNHEY, CDR2 SVGAGI, per germline. The CDR3 loop spans 14 amino acids. V was cut by 2 bases and J by 0 bases, with 5 bases left in between. The CDR3 DNA reads as TGTGCCAGCAGTTACGGGCACTCTGGAAACACCATATATTTT. Protein: CASSYGHSGNTIYF.

V is TRBV20-1 and J is TRBJ2-5, with D unresolved. V was pared by 3 bases and J by 5 bases, with 10 bases between. Germline V gene sequence: CDR1 DFQATT, CDR2 SNEGSKA (reference sequence). The CDR3 extends over 12 amino acids. As DNA, the CDR3 is TGCAGTGCTAGTTTGCGTCGGGAGACCCAGTACTTC. It is translated as CSASLRRETQYF.

The V and J genes are TRBV6-5 and TRBJ1-2, with D unclear. In germline, CDR1 is MNHEY, CDR2 SVGAGI. Deletions cut 0 bases from V and 3 bases from J, with 8 bases between. This CDR3 is built from 14 residues. The CDR3 nucleotides are TGTGCCAGCAGTTACTCTGGAGAAGACTATGGCTACACCTTC. It translates to CASSYSGEDYGYTF.

This clonotype has a single count. This chain links TRBV12-3 or TRBV12-4 with TRBJ1-6, with TRBD1 matching over 9 bases. After removal of 4 bases from V and 11 bases from J, the junction contained 9 bases not matched to a gene. This CDR3 comprises 15 residues. The CDR3 bases are TGTGCCAGCAGTTATCTTACGGGACAGGGTCCACCCCTCCACTTT. Translation gives CASSYLTGQGPPLHF.

This clonotype showed up just once. The V and J genes are TRBV2 and TRBJ1-5; the match to TRBD1 covers 7 bases. CDR1 is SNHLY, CDR2 FYNNEI, per germline. The CDR3 contains 15 residues. V shed 5 bases, J shed 5 bases, and the junction held 9 bases outside the gene matches. CDR3 sequence (DNA): TGTGCCAGCAGTAACCGGGACAGCAACTATCAGCCCCAGCATTTT. This encodes CASSNRDSNYQPQHF.

This chain joins TRBV7-2 and TRBJ2-4; D is possibly TRBD1 (6 bases). Per the germline V gene, CDR1 is SGHTA and CDR2 is FQGNSA. With 5 bases removed from V and 4 bases from J, the gap between germline ends came to 12 bases. The CDR3 runs to 14 residues. DNA of the CDR3: TGTGCCAGCAGCACATGGGACAAGAAAAACATTCAGTACTTC. This sequence encodes CASSTWDKKNIQYF. Complete variable domain (other parts from reference TRBV7-2 and TRBJ2-4): GAGVSQSPSNKVTEKGKDVELRCDPISGHTALYWYRQSLGQGLEFLIYFQGNSAPDKSGLPSDRFSAERTGGSVSTLTIQRTQQEDSAVYLCASSTWDKKNIQYFGAGTRLSVL.

V gene TRBV4-1 combines with J gene TRBJ2-7; D uncertain. CDR1 is MGHRA, CDR2 YSYEKL, per germline. V was shortened by 4 bases and J by 5 bases, with 12 bases between the two germline ends. CDR3 length: 13 amino acids. CDR3 DNA sequence: TGCGCCAGCAGCCCCGAGAGGCGTGACGAGCAGTACTTC. Translation gives CASSPERRDEQYF.

The chain links TRBV2 to TRBJ2-4; 10 positions match TRBD1. The CDR3 length is 15 residues. From germline, CDR1 is SNHLY and CDR2 FYNNEI. The trim removed 4 bases at V and 10 bases at J, leaving 10 bases unmatched. CDR3 bases: TGTGCCAGCAGTGTTGTAGGGGGACAGGGGCCAATTCAGTACTTC. Translation gives CASSVVGGQGPIQYF.

V usage is TRBV5-1 and J usage is TRBJ1-1, with 9 nucleotides matching TRBD1. Germline-derived CDR1 and CDR2 are SGHRS and YFSETQ. The CDR3 totals 15 residues. Losses at the gene ends were 3 bases for V and 4 bases for J; bases not matched to a gene: 7. This CDR3 reads CASSSDRGLGTEAFF. DNA of the CDR3: TGCGCCAGCAGCTCGGACAGGGGTCTGGGCACTGAAGCTTTCTTT.

The chain links TRBV6-6 to TRBJ1-4; tentative D call: TRBD1 (5 bases). Germline-derived CDR1 and CDR2 are MNHNY and SVGAGI (reference sequence). This CDR3 is 16 amino acids long. Trimming took off 6 bases at V and 5 bases at J, with 19 bases between the two ends. The CDR3: CASSKAAGTANEKLFF. The DNA of the CDR3 is TGTGCCAGCAGCAAAGCCGCCGGGACGGCGAATGAAAAACTGTTTTTT.